Each of the 22 T cell receptor beta chains below was sequenced from the same sample in a study of siplizumab effects on memory and regulatory T cells. Using immunoSEQ multiplex PCR, the repertoire was profiled, and TCRdb retains in-frame clones only, with some absent. Here the sample spans about 120,000 clones, about 94% being singletons. Sequencing used non-Treg CD4+ T cells sorted from blood. The receptors come from a human donor in good health.

The chain couples TRBV7-3 to TRBJ2-5; 7 bases fit TRBD1. The V and J ends lost 3 bases and 4 bases, in that order; junction bases with no gene match: 2. In germline, CDR1 is SGHTA, CDR2 FQGTGA. CDR3 size: 13 residues. The CDR3 region is CASSLGQLETQYF. DNA for the CDR3: TGTGCCAGCAGCTTGGGACAGCTAGAGACCCAGTACTTC. Full variable domain (rest looked up from reference TRBV7-3 and TRBJ2-5): GAGVSQTPSNKVTEKGKYVELRCDPISGHTALYWYRQSLGQGPEFLIYFQGTGAADDSGLPNDRFFAVRPEGSVSTLKIQRTERGDSAVYLCASSLGQLETQYFGPGTRLLVL.

The chain links TRBV14 to TRBJ2-3; 7 bases are shared with TRBD1. Trimming took 7 bases from V and 2 from J; bases not matched to a gene: 3. The CDR3 extends over 13 amino acids. Per germline, CDR1 SGHDN and CDR2 FVKESK. The DNA for the CDR3 is TGTGCCAGCACGGGACAGTCCACAGATACGCAGTATTTT. Translation: CASTGQSTDTQYF. The variable domain in full, completed from reference TRBV14 and TRBJ2-3, reads EAGVTQFPSHSVIEKGQTVTLRCDPISGHDNLYWYRRVMGKEIKFLLHFVKESKQDESGMPNNRFLAERTGGTYSTLKVQPAELEDSGVYFCASTGQSTDTQYFGPGTRLTVL.

The chain carries TRBV11-3 and TRBJ2-1, with D perhaps matching TRBD2 (6 bases). The CDR3 has 15 amino acids. The germline V gene has CDR1 SGHNT and CDR2 YENEEA. V shed 5 bases and J shed 1 base, with 12 bases lying between them. The DNA of the CDR3 is TGTGCCAGCAGCCCCTGGGAGGTATCCTACAATGAGCAGTTCTTC. Amino acid sequence: CASSPWEVSYNEQFF.

V usage is TRBV18 and J usage is TRBJ2-5, with D unclear. This CDR3 contains 14 residues. V was shortened by 4 bases and J by 1 base, with 10 bases between the two germline ends. Germline V lookup: CDR1 KGHSH, CDR2 LQKENI. The CDR3 region is CASSQLRAQETQYF. CDR3 sequence (DNA): TGTGCCAGCTCACAGCTCCGTGCCCAAGAGACCCAGTACTTC.

This clone was recorded only once. The rearrangement joins TRBV27 to TRBJ2-7; weak D call: TRBD2 (6 bases). V was cut by 6 bases and J by 5 bases, with 26 bases left in between. Germline V CDR1 and CDR2: MNHEY, SMNVEV (reference sequence). The CDR3 runs to 17 residues. CDR3 DNA: TGTGCCAGCAGGCCCCAGGCGGCGGACTACCCCCACCACGAGCAGTACTTC. Its translation is CASRPQAADYPHHEQYF.

V usage is TRBV11-2 and J usage is TRBJ1-2, with a possible D match to TRBD1 (5 bases). V lost 1 base, J lost 7 bases, and 19 bases lay in between. CDR1 is SGHAT and CDR2 is FQNNGV in the germline V gene. There are 16 residues in the CDR3. CDR3 in amino acids: CASSLAPGTLIAGYTF. CDR3 nucleotide sequence: TGTGCCAGCAGCTTAGCCCCGGGGACCTTGATTGCTGGCTACACCTTC.

This chain joins TRBV21-1 and TRBJ2-7; the D call in the table, TRBD1, was not verified against the DNA. TRBV21-1 is labeled a pseudogene. This CDR3 comprises 14 residues. This CDR3 is CASSKEGDPYEQYF. CDR3 DNA: TGTGCCAGCAGCAAAGAGGGGGACCCCTACGAGCAGTACTTC.

The gene calls are TRBV27 and TRBJ2-3; the match to TRBD2 covers 12 bases. V shed 6 bases, J shed 8 bases, and the junction held 12 bases outside the gene matches. CDR1 is MNHEY and CDR2 is SMNVEV in the germline V gene (reference sequence). CDR3 size: 16 residues. The CDR3 sequence is CASSPDLAGGRGTQYF. CDR3 coding DNA: TGTGCCAGCAGCCCCGACCTAGCGGGGGGGCGGGGTACGCAGTATTTT.

The chain combines TRBV6-5 with TRBJ2-1; D unresolved. The germline V gene encodes CDR1 MNHEY and CDR2 SVGAGI. There are 14 residues in the CDR3. Trimming took off 0 bases at V and 5 bases at J, with 8 bases between the two ends. DNA for the CDR3: TGTGCCAGCAGTTACTCGGAGACAAACAATGAGCAGTTCTTC. Translation: CASSYSETNNEQFF.

V and J are TRBV9 and TRBJ1-1; no clear D gene. V lost 0 bases to trimming and J lost 0 bases, with 6 bases between them. CDR1 is SGDLS, CDR2 YYNGEE, per germline. The CDR3 consists of 14 residues. CDR3 nucleotides: TGTGCCAGCAGCGTAGGTCCGGTGAACACTGAAGCTTTCTTT. This codes for CASSVGPVNTEAFF.

The rearrangement joins TRBV7-9 to TRBJ2-1, with 7 bases identical to TRBD2. With 3 bases clipped from V and 4 bases from J, the junction kept 6 bases outside the gene matches. Germline CDR1 and CDR2: SEHNR and FQNEAQ (reference sequence). This CDR3 has 15 amino acids. The CDR3 nucleotides are TGTGCCAGCAGCTTTTCGACTAGCTCATACAATGAGCAGTTCTTC. It codes for CASSFSTSSYNEQFF. The variable domain in full, with the rest retrieved from reference TRBV7-9 and TRBJ2-1, is DTGVSQNPRHKITKRGQNVTFRCDPISEHNRLYWYRQTLGQGPEFLTYFQNEAQLEKSRLLSDRFSAERPKGSFSTLEIQRTEQGDSAMYLCASSFSTSSYNEQFFGPGTRLTVL.

The chain links TRBV5-5 to TRBJ2-5, with no clear D. The CDR3 consists of 16 residues. CDR1 is SGHKS, CDR2 YYEKEE, per germline (reference sequence). Trimming stripped 1 base from V and 1 base from J, with 14 bases between. The CDR3 bases are TGTGCCAGCAGCTTGCTACCAGACTCATCCCAAGAGACCCAGTACTTC. Protein: CASSLLPDSSQETQYF.

A remark on this clone: Its ends do not fully match the called genes, so a read error is possible. Within the sample, other DNA sequences also encode this same CDR3. The V gene is TRBV6-5, the J gene TRBJ1-2, with unresolved D. Per germline, CDR1 MNHEY and CDR2 SVGAGI. This CDR3 comprises 14 residues. CDR3 nucleotides: TGTGCCAGCAGTTACTCGGTGGCAGGACCTTTCTACACCTTT. Translating it yields CASSYSVAGPFYTF.

The chain joins TRBV7-9 to TRBJ2-1; tentatively, D is TRBD2 (7 bases). This CDR3 spans 15 amino acids. Germline CDR1 SEHNR, CDR2 FQNEAQ (reference sequence). With 2 bases removed from V and 5 bases from J, the gap between germline ends came to 13 bases. CDR3 region: CASSLPGGINNEQFF. In nucleotides, the CDR3 is TGTGCCAGCAGCTTACCGGGGGGCATAAACAATGAGCAGTTCTTC.

The V call is TRBV29-1, the J call TRBJ2-2; D is undetermined. The CDR3 covers 15 residues. Germline values: CDR1 SQVTM, CDR2 ANQGSEA. V was shortened by 4 bases and J by 0 bases, with 12 bases between the two germline ends. CDR3 residues: CSVVPGSTNTGELFF. CDR3 bases: TGCAGCGTTGTGCCCGGGTCCACGAACACCGGGGAGCTGTTTTTT.

The chain joins TRBV10-3 to TRBJ2-2; D call uncertain. The CDR3 sequence is 14 residues long. V lost 0 bases to trimming and J lost 4 bases, with 6 bases between them. The germline CDR1 and CDR2 sequences are ENHRY and SYGVKD. The CDR3 protein is CAISESRTTGELFF. The CDR3 DNA reads as TGTGCCATCAGTGAGTCAAGGACCACCGGGGAGCTGTTTTTT.

J is TRBJ2-7 and V is TRBV7-3; D is unclear. Trimming left V 6 bases short and J 3 bases short, with 12 bases between. The germline CDR1 and CDR2 sequences are SGHTA and FQGTGA. The CDR3 loop spans 13 amino acids. CDR3 DNA: TGTGCCAGCAGGGACGGCACCCTCTACGAGCAGTACTTC. This sequence encodes CASRDGTLYEQYF.

V is TRBV7-2 and J is TRBJ1-2; tentative D call: TRBD1 (5 bases). V lost 7 bases and J lost 3, with 15 bases in between. The CDR3 totals 14 residues. The germline V gene encodes CDR1 SGHTA and CDR2 FQGNSA. The CDR3 bases are TGTGCCAGCAAACCGACCGGGGCAGACTATGGCTACACCTTC. Its translation is CASKPTGADYGYTF. Based on the CDR3 plus reference TRBV7-2 and TRBJ1-2, the full variable domain is GAGVSQSPSNKVTEKGKDVELRCDPISGHTALYWYRQSLGQGLEFLIYFQGNSAPDKSGLPSDRFSAERTGGSVSTLTIQRTQQEDSAVYLCASKPTGADYGYTFGSGTRLTVV.

The J gene is TRBJ1-4, the V gene TRBV6-4; D gene unclear. The V and J ends lost 3 bases and 9 bases respectively, with 14 bases between them. CDR3 length equals 14 residues. Germline CDR1 is MRHNA and CDR2 is SNTAGT. The CDR3 bases are TGTGCCAGCAGTGAATATCTGGGAAGTAAAAAACTGTTTTTT. Amino acid sequence: CASSEYLGSKKLFF.

The CDR3 is CAISEGQGNYGYTF. The CDR3 DNA reads TGTGCCATCAGTGAGGGGCAGGGGAACTATGGCTACACCTTC. J is TRBJ1-2 and V is TRBV10-3; D may be TRBD1 (6 bases). The V end was cut by 2 bases, the J end by 2 bases, with 9 bases between. CDR1 and CDR2 from the germline V gene are ENHRY and SYGVKD. CDR3 length: 14 residues.

The V and J genes are TRBV4-1 and TRBJ2-7, with 7 bases fitting TRBD2. V trimming: 0 bases; J trimming: 1 base; junction bases outside the gene matches: 6. The CDR3 runs 16 residues. CDR1 is MGHRA and CDR2 is YSYEKL in the germline V gene. Here the CDR3 DNA reads TGCGCCAGCAGCCAAGATTTGGGTAGCGGGTCCTACGAGCAGTACTTC. This sequence encodes CASSQDLGSGSYEQYF.

V usage is TRBV7-9 and J usage is TRBJ1-1; D perhaps matches TRBD1 (5 bases). The CDR3 has 14 amino acids. Per germline, CDR1 SEHNR and CDR2 FQNEAQ (reference sequence). V lost 5 bases and J lost 5, with 15 bases in between. DNA of the CDR3: TGTGCCAGCAGCACGGGGGTTGTGGTAACTGAAGCTTTCTTT. Its translation: CASSTGVVVTEAFF.